The rows below give T cell receptor beta chains drawn from one sample of a study of early T cells in non-severe SARS-CoV-2 infection. TCRdb re-called the 5' RACE reads through MiXCR, storing one row per CDR3 protein. This sample has about 52,000 distinct CDR3 sequences, with 9.5% to 12% found just once. The sample consisted of whole blood. Every receptor here comes from an adult who was a healthcare worker with PCR-confirmed SARS-CoV-2 infection or an uninfected control (not recorded which). CDR3s include the opening cysteine and the closing phenylalanine or tryptophan. The order of the fields is D gene, J gene, clone size, V gene, CDR3 DNA, CDR3 protein. A D gene is named only where the DNA matches it firmly. A clone size is listed for some rows: how often the clone was seen (once, few, many), or a class if it is expanded.

D gene: .
J gene: TRBJ1-3
clone size: few
V gene: TRBV12-3/TRBV12-4
CDR3 DNA: TGTGCCAGCAGTTTCGCTTCAGGAAACACCATATATTTT
CDR3 protein: CASSFASGNTIYF

D gene: .
J gene: TRBJ1-5
clone size: few
V gene: TRBV28
CDR3 DNA: TGTGCCATCCAAGTCGGGGATCAGCCCCAGCATTTT
CDR3 protein: CAIQVGDQPQHF

D gene: .
J gene: TRBJ2-5
clone size: .
V gene: TRBV7-2
CDR3 DNA: TGTGCCAGCAGCTTAGTCCCCGGACTTCAGCAAGAGACCCAGTACTTC
CDR3 protein: CASSLVPGLQQETQYF

D gene: .
J gene: TRBJ1-2
clone size: many
V gene: TRBV4-2
CDR3 DNA: TGTGCCAGCAGCCAAGATGCGGCAGAGACCTATGGCTACACCTTC
CDR3 protein: CASSQDAAETYGYTF

D gene: TRBD1
J gene: TRBJ1-3
clone size: few
V gene: TRBV4-2
CDR3 DNA: TGTGCCAGCAGCCAAGATTACCACAGGGGGGGAACTCTCCGAAGCTCTGGAAACACCATATATTTT
CDR3 protein: CASSQDYHRGGTLRSSGNTIYF

D gene: .
J gene: TRBJ2-1
clone size: many
V gene: TRBV7-9
CDR3 DNA: TGTGCCAGCAGCCCCTGGGCGGGGTCGTCGATCAATGAGCAGTTCTTC
CDR3 protein: CASSPWAGSSINEQFF

D gene: TRBD2
J gene: TRBJ2-3
clone size: few
V gene: TRBV29-1
CDR3 DNA: TGCAGCGGATGCCTAGCGGGAAGCGGGGAAGATACGCAGTATTTT
CDR3 protein: CSGCLAGSGEDTQYF

D gene: TRBD1
J gene: TRBJ1-1
clone size: .
V gene: TRBV2
CDR3 DNA: TGTGCCAGCCGTCAGGACAGGGGCGCTGAAGTTTTCTTT
CDR3 protein: CASRQDRGAEVFF

D gene: .
J gene: TRBJ2-5
clone size: many
V gene: TRBV5-1
CDR3 DNA: TGCGCCAGCAGCCCCGGACTGAACCAAGAGACCCAGTACTTC
CDR3 protein: CASSPGLNQETQYF

D gene: .
J gene: TRBJ1-5
clone size: .
V gene: TRBV20-1
CDR3 DNA: TGCAGTGCTAGTGTGTCGGCGGGCATTCAGCCCCAGCATTTT
CDR3 protein: CSASVSAGIQPQHF

D gene: .
J gene: TRBJ1-1
clone size: many
V gene: TRBV6-2/TRBV6-3
CDR3 DNA: TGTGCCAGCAGAGACCGTATGAACACTGAAGCTTTCTTT
CDR3 protein: CASRDRMNTEAFF

D gene: TRBD1
J gene: TRBJ2-3
clone size: .
V gene: TRBV20-1
CDR3 DNA: TGCAGTGCTTCCCCCGGACAGGCGCATTCCACAGATACGCAGTATTTT
CDR3 protein: CSASPGQAHSTDTQYF

D gene: TRBD2
J gene: TRBJ2-5
clone size: many
V gene: TRBV4-3
CDR3 DNA: TGCGCCAGCAGCCGGACTAGGCAAGAGACCCAGTACTTC
CDR3 protein: CASSRTRQETQYF

D gene: .
J gene: TRBJ1-1
clone size: many
V gene: TRBV29-1
CDR3 DNA: TGCAGCGTTGATTCAGTCACCACTGAAGCTTTCTTT
CDR3 protein: CSVDSVTTEAFF

D gene: TRBD1
J gene: TRBJ2-7
clone size: once
V gene: TRBV28
CDR3 DNA: TGTGCCAGCAGTTCCCCGACAGGGATTGGTGAGCAGTACTTC
CDR3 protein: CASSSPTGIGEQYF

D gene: .
J gene: TRBJ2-5
clone size: many
V gene: TRBV12-3/TRBV12-4
CDR3 DNA: TGTGCCAGCAGCCGACAGCAAGAGACCCAGTACTTC
CDR3 protein: CASSRQQETQYF

D gene: .
J gene: TRBJ1-3
clone size: many
V gene: TRBV4-3
CDR3 DNA: TGCGCCAGCAGCCTTATCTGGGGGAAAGAGAACACCATATATTTT
CDR3 protein: CASSLIWGKENTIYF

D gene: TRBD2
J gene: TRBJ2-3
clone size: few
V gene: TRBV7-2
CDR3 DNA: TGTGCCAGCAGCCCTAGCGGGGGGGTTAGAGATACGCAGTATTTT
CDR3 protein: CASSPSGGVRDTQYF

D gene: .
J gene: TRBJ1-6
clone size: .
V gene: TRBV3-1
CDR3 DNA: TGTGCCAGCAGCCAAACCCATTCACCCCTCCACTTT
CDR3 protein: CASSQTHSPLHF

D gene: .
J gene: TRBJ2-1
clone size: many
V gene: TRBV12-3/TRBV12-4
CDR3 DNA: TGTGCCAGCAGTTCCCGGACAGTCAATGAGCAGTTCTTC
CDR3 protein: CASSSRTVNEQFF

D gene: .
J gene: TRBJ2-7
clone size: few
V gene: TRBV3-1
CDR3 DNA: TGTGCCAGCAGCCAAGAACTAGTCGGGGAGCAGTACTTC
CDR3 protein: CASSQELVGEQYF

D gene: .
J gene: TRBJ1-1
clone size: .
V gene: TRBV29-1
CDR3 DNA: TGCAGCGTTGAACTGGCGACTGAAGCTTTCTTT
CDR3 protein: CSVELATEAFF

D gene: .
J gene: TRBJ1-1
clone size: few
V gene: TRBV5-4
CDR3 DNA: TGTGCCAGCAGCCCGGATTTGAGGGTTGGCACTGAAGCTTTCTTT
CDR3 protein: CASSPDLRVGTEAFF

D gene: .
J gene: TRBJ2-7
clone size: few
V gene: TRBV7-2
CDR3 DNA: TGTGCCAGCAGCTTATCGGAGGGGAGCTACGAGCAGTACTTC
CDR3 protein: CASSLSEGSYEQYF

D gene: .
J gene: TRBJ2-5
clone size: many
V gene: TRBV7-9
CDR3 DNA: TGTGCCAGCAGCTTAGGTGACCAGGAGACCCAGTACTTC
CDR3 protein: CASSLGDQETQYF

D gene: TRBD2
J gene: TRBJ2-1
clone size: .
V gene: TRBV28
CDR3 DNA: TGTGCCAGCAGTTTCATTAGCGGGAAAGCTTACAATGAGCAGTTCTTC
CDR3 protein: CASSFISGKAYNEQFF

D gene: .
J gene: TRBJ2-2
clone size: many
V gene: TRBV11-2
CDR3 DNA: TGTGCCAGCAGCGTGTTACGGGGGAACACCGGGGAGCTGTTTTTT
CDR3 protein: CASSVLRGNTGELFF

D gene: .
J gene: TRBJ1-2
clone size: few
V gene: TRBV20-1
CDR3 DNA: TGCAGTGCTAGACCCCACAGAAAAGATGGCTACACCTTC
CDR3 protein: CSARPHRKDGYTF

D gene: .
J gene: TRBJ2-2
clone size: .
V gene: TRBV19
CDR3 DNA: TGTGCCAGTAGTACCTCTAGGTCCACCGGGGAGCTGTTTTTT
CDR3 protein: CASSTSRSTGELFF

D gene: TRBD2
J gene: TRBJ2-3
clone size: many
V gene: TRBV4-2
CDR3 DNA: TGTGCCAGCAGCCAAAGCAGGCGGGGGGGGCGGACAGATACGCAGTATTTT
CDR3 protein: CASSQSRRGGRTDTQYF

D gene: .
J gene: TRBJ1-2
clone size: many
V gene: TRBV30
CDR3 DNA: TGTGCCTGGTACAGGGAAGTTAACTATGGCTACACCTTC
CDR3 protein: CAWYREVNYGYTF

D gene: .
J gene: TRBJ2-2
clone size: many
V gene: TRBV7-9
CDR3 DNA: TGTGCCAGCAGCTTCGATATAGGGACCGGGGAGCTGTTTTTT
CDR3 protein: CASSFDIGTGELFF

D gene: .
J gene: TRBJ2-2
clone size: many
V gene: TRBV7-8
CDR3 DNA: TGTGCCACTGGACAGAACACCGGGGAGCTGTTTTTT
CDR3 protein: CATGQNTGELFF

D gene: .
J gene: TRBJ2-5
clone size: .
V gene: TRBV13
CDR3 DNA: TGTGCCAGCACCCGGCGGCGGGTCATAGAGACCCAGTACTTC
CDR3 protein: CASTRRRVIETQYF

D gene: .
J gene: TRBJ2-7
clone size: many
V gene: TRBV2
CDR3 DNA: TGTGCCAGCAGTGTAAGGGACGAGCAGTACTTC
CDR3 protein: CASSVRDEQYF

D gene: .
J gene: TRBJ2-4
clone size: many
V gene: TRBV20-1
CDR3 DNA: TGCAGTGCTAGAGATCACGGGCCCCTAGGTCCCAGGCAGGCCAAAAACATTCAGTACTTC
CDR3 protein: CSARDHGPLGPRQAKNIQYF

D gene: .
J gene: TRBJ1-5
clone size: many
V gene: TRBV19
CDR3 DNA: TGTGCCAGTACCCCTGCGGCCAGGCGCAATCAGCCCCAGCATTTT
CDR3 protein: CASTPAARRNQPQHF

D gene: .
J gene: TRBJ2-5
clone size: .
V gene: TRBV2
CDR3 DNA: TGTGCCAGCGCGGAAACCAAAGAGACCCAGTACTTC
CDR3 protein: CASAETKETQYF

D gene: .
J gene: TRBJ1-1
clone size: many
V gene: TRBV7-2
CDR3 DNA: TGTGCCAGCAGTCGTACAGGGCGCACTGAAGCTTTCTTT
CDR3 protein: CASSRTGRTEAFF

D gene: TRBD2
J gene: TRBJ2-5
clone size: few
V gene: TRBV10-3
CDR3 DNA: TGTGCCATCAGAAAAGCGGGAGCCTGGGAGACCCAGTACTTC
CDR3 protein: CAIRKAGAWETQYF

D gene: TRBD1
J gene: TRBJ1-1
clone size: many
V gene: TRBV7-3
CDR3 DNA: TGTGCCAGCAGCTCGCAGGGGGACACTGAAGCTTTCTTT
CDR3 protein: CASSSQGDTEAFF

D gene: .
J gene: TRBJ2-2
clone size: .
V gene: TRBV28
CDR3 DNA: TGTGCCAGCAGTTTAAGAGGGGGATCGAACACCGGGGAGCTGTTTTTT
CDR3 protein: CASSLRGGSNTGELFF